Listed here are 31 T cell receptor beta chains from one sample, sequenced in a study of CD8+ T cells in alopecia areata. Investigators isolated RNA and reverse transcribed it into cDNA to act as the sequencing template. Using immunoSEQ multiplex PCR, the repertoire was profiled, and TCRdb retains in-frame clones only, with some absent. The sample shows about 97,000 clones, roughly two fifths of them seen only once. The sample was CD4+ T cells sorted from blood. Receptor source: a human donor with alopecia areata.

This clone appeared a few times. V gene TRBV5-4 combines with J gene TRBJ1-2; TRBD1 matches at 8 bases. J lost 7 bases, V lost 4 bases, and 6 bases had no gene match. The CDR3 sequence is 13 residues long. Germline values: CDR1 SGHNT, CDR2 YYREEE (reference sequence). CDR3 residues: CASSTDRGSGYTF. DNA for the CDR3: TGTGCCAGCAGCACCGACAGGGGATCTGGCTACACCTTC.

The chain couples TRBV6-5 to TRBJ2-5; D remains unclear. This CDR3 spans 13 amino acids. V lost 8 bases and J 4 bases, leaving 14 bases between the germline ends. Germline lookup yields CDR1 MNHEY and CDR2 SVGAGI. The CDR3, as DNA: TGTGCCAGCCGGTTTTCCGGCCGAGAGACCCAGTACTTC. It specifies CASRFSGRETQYF.

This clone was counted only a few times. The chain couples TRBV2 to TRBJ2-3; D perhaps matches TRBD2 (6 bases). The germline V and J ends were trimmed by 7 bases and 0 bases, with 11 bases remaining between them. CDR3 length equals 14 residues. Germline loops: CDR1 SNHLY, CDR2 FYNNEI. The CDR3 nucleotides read TGTGCCAGCACTCCGGGAGTCAGCACAGATACGCAGTATTTT. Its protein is CASTPGVSTDTQYF.

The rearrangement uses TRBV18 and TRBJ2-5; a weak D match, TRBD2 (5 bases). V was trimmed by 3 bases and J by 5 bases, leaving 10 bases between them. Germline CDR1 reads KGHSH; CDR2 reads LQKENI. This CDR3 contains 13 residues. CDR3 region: CASSPNRGETQYF. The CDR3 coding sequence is TGTGCCAGCTCACCTAACCGCGGGGAGACCCAGTACTTC. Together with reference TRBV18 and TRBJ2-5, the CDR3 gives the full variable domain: NAGVMQNPRHLVRRRGQEARLRCSPMKGHSHVYWYRQLPEEGLKFMVYLQKENIIDESGMPKERFSAEFPKEGPSILRIQQVVRGDSAAYFCASSPNRGETQYFGPGTRLLVL.

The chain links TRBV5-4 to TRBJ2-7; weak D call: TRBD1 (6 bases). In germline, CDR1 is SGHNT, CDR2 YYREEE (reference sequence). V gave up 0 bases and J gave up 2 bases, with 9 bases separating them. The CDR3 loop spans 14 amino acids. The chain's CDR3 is CASSLGTDPYEQYF. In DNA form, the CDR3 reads TGTGCCAGCAGCTTGGGGACAGATCCCTACGAGCAGTACTTC.

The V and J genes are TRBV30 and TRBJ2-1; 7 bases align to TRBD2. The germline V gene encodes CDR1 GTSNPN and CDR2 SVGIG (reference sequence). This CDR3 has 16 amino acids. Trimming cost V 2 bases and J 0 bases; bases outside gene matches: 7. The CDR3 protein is CAWSTRGLSSYNEQFF. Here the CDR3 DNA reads TGTGCCTGGAGTACTCGGGGACTAAGCTCCTACAATGAGCAGTTCTTC.

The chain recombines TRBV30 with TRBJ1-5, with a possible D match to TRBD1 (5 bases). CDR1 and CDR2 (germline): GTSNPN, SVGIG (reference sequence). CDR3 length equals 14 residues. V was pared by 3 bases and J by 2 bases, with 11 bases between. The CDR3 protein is CAWSRVRGNQPQHF. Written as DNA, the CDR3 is TGTGCCTGGAGCCGCGTCAGGGGCAATCAGCCCCAGCATTTT.

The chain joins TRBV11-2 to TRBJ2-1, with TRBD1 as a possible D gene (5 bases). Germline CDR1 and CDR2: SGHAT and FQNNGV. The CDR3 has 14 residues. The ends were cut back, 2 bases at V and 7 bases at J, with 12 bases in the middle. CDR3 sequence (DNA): TGTGCCAGCAGCTTACGTACGGCAGGGAATGAGCAGTTCTTC. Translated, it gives CASSLRTAGNEQFF.

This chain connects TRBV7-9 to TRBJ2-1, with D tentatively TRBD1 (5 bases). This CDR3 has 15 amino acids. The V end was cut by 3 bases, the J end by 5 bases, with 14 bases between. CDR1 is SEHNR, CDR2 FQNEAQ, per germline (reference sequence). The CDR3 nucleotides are TGTGCCAGCAGCTTCTGGGGCGACCAAGACAATGAGCAGTTCTTC. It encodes CASSFWGDQDNEQFF.

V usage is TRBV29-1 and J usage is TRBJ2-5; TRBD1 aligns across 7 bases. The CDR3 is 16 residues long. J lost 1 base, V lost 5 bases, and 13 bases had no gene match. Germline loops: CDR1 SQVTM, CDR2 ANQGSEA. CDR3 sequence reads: CSVLGLGQTLQETQYF. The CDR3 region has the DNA TGCAGCGTTTTAGGGCTGGGACAGACCCTCCAAGAGACCCAGTACTTC.

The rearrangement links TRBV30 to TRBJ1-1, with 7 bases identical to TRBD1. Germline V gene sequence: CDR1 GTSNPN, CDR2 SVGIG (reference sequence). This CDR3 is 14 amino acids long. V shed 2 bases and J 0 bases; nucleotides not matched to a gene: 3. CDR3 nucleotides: TGTGCCTGGAGTCAAGACAGGGTGAACACTGAAGCTTTCTTT. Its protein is CAWSQDRVNTEAFF.

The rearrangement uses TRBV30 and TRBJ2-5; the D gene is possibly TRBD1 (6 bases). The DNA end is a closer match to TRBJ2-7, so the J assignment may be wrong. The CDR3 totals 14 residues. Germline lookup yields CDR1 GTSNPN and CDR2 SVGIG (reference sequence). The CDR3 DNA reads TGTGCCTGGGATACAGGGCCGAGCTCCTACGAGCAGTACTTC. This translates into CAWDTGPSSYEQYF.

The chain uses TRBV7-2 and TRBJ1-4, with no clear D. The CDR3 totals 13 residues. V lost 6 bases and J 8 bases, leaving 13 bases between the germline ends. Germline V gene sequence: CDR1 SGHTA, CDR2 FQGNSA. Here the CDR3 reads CASRREVGEKLFF. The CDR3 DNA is TGTGCCAGCAGACGCGAAGTCGGGGAAAAACTGTTTTTT.

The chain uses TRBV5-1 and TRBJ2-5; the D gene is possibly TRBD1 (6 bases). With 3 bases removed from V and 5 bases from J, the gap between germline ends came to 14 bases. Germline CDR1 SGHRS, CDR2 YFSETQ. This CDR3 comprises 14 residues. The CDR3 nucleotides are TGCGCCAGCAGCTCACCGGACAGTTTGGAGACCCAGTACTTC. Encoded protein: CASSSPDSLETQYF.

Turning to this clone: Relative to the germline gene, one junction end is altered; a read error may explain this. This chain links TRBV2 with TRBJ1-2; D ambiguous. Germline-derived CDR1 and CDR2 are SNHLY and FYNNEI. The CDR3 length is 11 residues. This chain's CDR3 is CASSGSIGYNF. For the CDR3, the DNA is TGTGCCAGCAGTGGTTCTATTGGCTACAACTTC.

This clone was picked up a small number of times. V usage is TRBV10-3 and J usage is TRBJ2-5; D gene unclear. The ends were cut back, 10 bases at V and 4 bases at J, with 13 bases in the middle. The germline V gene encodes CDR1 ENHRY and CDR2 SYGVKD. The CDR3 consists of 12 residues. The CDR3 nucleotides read TGTGCCAAGAAGGTCGAAAGAGAGACCCAGTACTTC. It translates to CAKKVERETQYF.

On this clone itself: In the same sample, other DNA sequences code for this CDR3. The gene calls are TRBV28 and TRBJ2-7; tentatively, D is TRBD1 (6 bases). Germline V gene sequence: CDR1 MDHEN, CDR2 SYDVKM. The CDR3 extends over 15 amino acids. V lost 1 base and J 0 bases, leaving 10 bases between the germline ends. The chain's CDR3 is CASSLFRDTSYEQYF. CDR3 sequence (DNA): TGTGCCAGCAGTTTATTCCGGGACACCTCCTACGAGCAGTACTTC.

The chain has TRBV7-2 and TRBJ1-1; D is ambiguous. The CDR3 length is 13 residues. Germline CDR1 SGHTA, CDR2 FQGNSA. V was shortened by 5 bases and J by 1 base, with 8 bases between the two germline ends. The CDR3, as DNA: TGTGCCAGCAGCCAGGACCCGAACACTGAAGCTTTCTTT. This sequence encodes CASSQDPNTEAFF.

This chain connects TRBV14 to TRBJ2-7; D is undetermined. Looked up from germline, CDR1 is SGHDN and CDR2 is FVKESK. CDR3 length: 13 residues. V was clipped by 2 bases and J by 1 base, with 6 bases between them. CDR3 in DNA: TGTGCCAGCAGCCAAACAGCGTCCTACGAGCAGTACTTC. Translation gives CASSQTASYEQYF.

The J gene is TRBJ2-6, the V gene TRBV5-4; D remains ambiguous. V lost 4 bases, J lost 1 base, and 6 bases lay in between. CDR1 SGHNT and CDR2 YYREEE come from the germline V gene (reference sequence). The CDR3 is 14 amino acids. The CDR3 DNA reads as TGTGCCAGCAGCAAAGGTTCTGGGGCCAACGTCCTGACTTTC. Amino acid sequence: CASSKGSGANVLTF.

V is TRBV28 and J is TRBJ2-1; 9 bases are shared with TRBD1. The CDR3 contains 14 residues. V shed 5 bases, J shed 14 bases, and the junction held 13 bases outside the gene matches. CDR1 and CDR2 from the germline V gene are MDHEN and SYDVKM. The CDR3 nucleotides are TGTGCCAGCAGTCAAACCGGGACAGGGAATTGGAAGTTCTTC. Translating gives CASSQTGTGNWKFF.

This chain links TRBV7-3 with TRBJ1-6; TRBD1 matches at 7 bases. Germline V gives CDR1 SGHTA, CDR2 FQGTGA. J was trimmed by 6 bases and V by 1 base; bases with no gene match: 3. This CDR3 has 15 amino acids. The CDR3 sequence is CASSLIAGGNSPLHF. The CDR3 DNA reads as TGTGCCAGCAGCTTAATCGCAGGGGGTAATTCACCCCTCCACTTT. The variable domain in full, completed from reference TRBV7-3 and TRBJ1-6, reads GAGVSQTPSNKVTEKGKYVELRCDPISGHTALYWYRQSLGQGPEFLIYFQGTGAADDSGLPNDRFFAVRPEGSVSTLKIQRTERGDSAVYLCASSLIAGGNSPLHFGNGTRLTVT.

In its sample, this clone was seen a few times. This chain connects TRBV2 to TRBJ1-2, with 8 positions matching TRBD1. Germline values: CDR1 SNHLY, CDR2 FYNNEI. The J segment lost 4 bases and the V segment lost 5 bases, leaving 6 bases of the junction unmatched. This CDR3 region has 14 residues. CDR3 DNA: TGTGCCAGCAGTCCACAGGGGGTTGGCTATGGCTACACCTTC. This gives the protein CASSPQGVGYGYTF.

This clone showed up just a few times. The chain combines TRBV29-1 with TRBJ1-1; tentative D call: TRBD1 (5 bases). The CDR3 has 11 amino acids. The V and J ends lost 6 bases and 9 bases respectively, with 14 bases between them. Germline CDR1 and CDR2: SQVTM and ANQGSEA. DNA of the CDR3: TGCAGCGTACTAGGGGTCGCCAAAGCTTTCTTT. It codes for CSVLGVAKAFF.

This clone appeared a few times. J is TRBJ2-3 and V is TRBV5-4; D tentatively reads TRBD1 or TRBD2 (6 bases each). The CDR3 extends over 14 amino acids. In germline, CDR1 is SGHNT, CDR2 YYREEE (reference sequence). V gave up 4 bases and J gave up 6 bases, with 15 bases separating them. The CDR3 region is CASSRGPVDDTQYF. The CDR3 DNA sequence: TGTGCCAGCAGCCGGGGGCCGGTTGATGATACGCAGTATTTT.

CDR3 residues: CASSPIPGQDGYTF. In DNA form, the CDR3 reads TGTGCCAGCAGCCCGATACCAGGACAGGATGGCTACACCTTC. J is TRBJ1-2 and V is TRBV7-9; 7 bases are shared with TRBD1. Germline assignment: CDR1 SEHNR and CDR2 FQNEAQ (reference sequence). V lost 5 bases to trimming and J lost 6 bases; unmatched junction nucleotides: 9. The length of the CDR3 is 14 residues.

This CDR3 reads CASSTLALSTDTQYF. CDR3 nucleotide sequence: TGTGCCAGCAGCACCCTAGCGCTTAGCACAGATACGCAGTATTTT. This chain connects TRBV5-6 to TRBJ2-3, with a weak D call TRBD2 (6 bases). CDR3 length: 15 residues. Deletions cut 4 bases from V and 0 bases from J, with 12 bases between. The V gene's germline CDR1 is SGHDT and CDR2 YYEEEE.

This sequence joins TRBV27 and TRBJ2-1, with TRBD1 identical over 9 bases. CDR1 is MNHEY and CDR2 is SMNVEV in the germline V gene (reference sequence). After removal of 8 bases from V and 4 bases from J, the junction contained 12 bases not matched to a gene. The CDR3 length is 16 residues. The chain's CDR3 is CASGRPGQGSYNEQFF. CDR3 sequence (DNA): TGTGCCAGCGGACGACCGGGACAGGGATCTTACAATGAGCAGTTCTTC.

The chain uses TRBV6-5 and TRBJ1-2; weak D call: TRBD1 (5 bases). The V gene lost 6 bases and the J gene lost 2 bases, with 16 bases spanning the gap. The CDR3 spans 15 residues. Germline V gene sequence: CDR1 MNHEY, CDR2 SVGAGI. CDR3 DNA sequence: TGTGCCAGCAGACGACAGACCGATCCAAACTATGGCTACACCTTC. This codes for CASRRQTDPNYGYTF.

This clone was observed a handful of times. The DNA of the CDR3 is TGTGCCAGCTCACCACCAGGGGGCGAGCAGTACTTC. Amino acids: CASSPPGGEQYF. The gene calls are TRBV18 and TRBJ2-7; D perhaps matches TRBD1 (6 bases). The CDR3 consists of 12 residues. Per germline, CDR1 KGHSH and CDR2 LQKENI. Deletions cut 0 bases from V and 6 bases from J, with 6 bases between.

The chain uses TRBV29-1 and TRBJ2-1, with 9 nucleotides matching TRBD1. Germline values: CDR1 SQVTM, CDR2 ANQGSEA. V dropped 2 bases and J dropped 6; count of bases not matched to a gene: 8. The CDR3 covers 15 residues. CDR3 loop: CSVERRTGAINEQFF. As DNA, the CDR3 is TGCAGCGTTGAAAGGAGGACAGGGGCGATCAATGAGCAGTTCTTC.